The present TCR beta chain was sequenced within a study of graft-versus-host responses after intestinal transplantation. A note on this clone: Antigen unknown.

TCRdb keeps only in-frame clones here, not all; method: immunoSEQ multiplex PCR. The sample consists of about 97,000 clones, 91% of them appearing once. The sequencing used unstimulated CD4+ T cells sorted from spleen or lymph node cells, collected before transplant. The sequence came from a human donor who was the organ donor for an intestinal transplant.

In nucleotides, the CDR3 is TGTGCCAGCAGCCAAGATAGCGGGACTAGCGACACAGATACGCAGTATTTT. Its protein is CASSQDSGTSDTDTQYF. The V call is TRBV4-2, the J call TRBJ2-3; 10 positions agree with TRBD2. Looked up from germline, CDR1 is LGHNA and CDR2 is YNFKEQ. This CDR3 comprises 17 residues. Trimming at V came to 0 bases and at J to 2 bases, leaving 5 bases not matched to a gene.